This T cell receptor beta chain was found in a study of OX40 agonist ivuxolimab in advanced cancers. Using immunoSEQ multiplex PCR, the repertoire was profiled, and TCRdb retains in-frame clones only, with some absent. Of tens of thousands of clones in the sample, 77% were seen once. Per the germline V gene, CDR1 is MNHEY and CDR2 is SMNVEV (reference sequence). V trimming: 2 bases; J trimming: 2 bases; junction bases outside the gene matches: 14. The CDR3 contains 19 residues. The receptor was derived from an adult with an advanced solid tumor such as melanoma, head and neck, liver or kidney cancer. The rearrangement links TRBV27 to TRBJ1-5, with 8 bases fitting TRBD1. The sequencing here drew on CD4+ or CD8+ T cells sorted from blood, taken in a trial of the OX40 agonist ivuxolimab. The CDR3 DNA follows: TGTGCCAGCAGTTTAACGCAGGGGGCTCTCACCAAGGGCAATCAGCCCCAGCATTTT. As protein: CASSLTQGALTKGNQPQHF.